The rows below give T cell receptor beta chains drawn from one sample of a study of a mutant IDH1 vaccine in newly diagnosed glioma. TCRdb's table, derived via immunoSEQ multiplex PCR, lists solely in-frame clones and lacks some. This sample has around 33,000 clones, with approximately 90% found just once. The sequences come from PBMCs, collected from a glioma patient treated with radiotherapy, temozolomide or both. The receptors stem from a woman aged 40 to 50 with glioma. Both conserved end residues are part of each CDR3. The order of the fields is clone size, V gene, CDR3 length, J gene, D gene, CDR3 DNA, CDR3 protein. D genes are given only for firm matches. Rows give clone size only sometimes, using once, few, many, or a class for an expanded clone.

.,TRBV2,12,TRBJ2-5,.,TGTGCCAGCGCTAGCGACCGGGAGACCCAGTACTTC,CASASDRETQYF
few,TRBV6-5,15,TRBJ1-5,.,TGTGCCAGCAGCCCCTTGGCAGGGTTCAATCAGCCCCAGCATTTT,CASSPLAGFNQPQHF
once,TRBV5-1,14,TRBJ1-1,.,TGCGCCAGCAGCTTCGGGACGGACTACACTGAAGCTTTCTTT,CASSFGTDYTEAFF
.,TRBV7-2,15,TRBJ2-7,.,TGTGCCAGCAGCTCACAACAGACGGGGAGCTACGAGCAGTACTTC,CASSSQQTGSYEQYF
once,TRBV2,16,TRBJ1-1,.,TGTGCCAGCAGTGAGAGGTATAAGATGGGATGGGGTGAAGCTTTCTTT,CASSERYKMGWGEAFF
.,TRBV28,12,TRBJ2-7,.,TGTGCCAGCAACGGGAAAACCTACGAGCAGTACTTC,CASNGKTYEQYF
.,TRBV28,13,TRBJ2-7,.,TGTGCCAGCAGTTACGTAGGGGTGGGAGAGCAGTACTTC,CASSYVGVGEQYF
.,TRBV5-6,15,TRBJ1-2,.,TGTGCCAGCAGCTCCACCGGGACGGAAGTTTATGGCTACACCTTC,CASSSTGTEVYGYTF
.,TRBV10-3,15,TRBJ1-2,TRBD1,TGTGCCATCAGTGAGTCAGGCAGGACAGGGGGCGGCTACACCTTC,CAISESGRTGGGYTF
.,TRBV6-5,16,TRBJ2-3,TRBD2,TGTGCCAGCAGTTCACTAGCGGAGAAGGGAACAGATACGCAGTATTTT,CASSSLAEKGTDTQYF
.,TRBV15,14,TRBJ2-7,.,TGTGCCACCAGCAGCAGGGTCTTCTCCTACGAGCAGTACTTC,CATSSRVFSYEQYF
.,TRBV11-2,16,TRBJ1-5,.,TGTGCCAGCAGCCACCTATCAGCAGATAGCAATCAGCCCCAGCATTTT,CASSHLSADSNQPQHF
.,TRBV30,13,TRBJ1-5,.,TGTGCCTGGAGTGTGAGTCTTAATCAGCCCCAGCATTTT,CAWSVSLNQPQHF
.,TRBV5-1,15,TRBJ1-2,.,TGCGCCAGCAGCTTGGCCAGCGGGGCAGCGGATGGCTACACCTTC,CASSLASGAADGYTF
once,TRBV29-1,12,TRBJ1-2,.,TGCAGCGTTGAGGAGGGGAACTATGGCTACACCTTC,CSVEEGNYGYTF
.,TRBV5-1,14,TRBJ1-1,.,TGCGCCAGCAGCTCTACCCTCCTGAACACTGAAGCTTTCTTT,CASSSTLLNTEAFF
few,TRBV25-1,15,TRBJ1-1,TRBD1,TGTGCCAGCAGTGAAAAAACGACAGGGTATACTGAAGCTTTCTTT,CASSEKTTGYTEAFF
.,TRBV29-1,12,TRBJ1-5,.,TGCAGCGTTCCACAGAGCAATCAGCCCCAGCATTTT,CSVPQSNQPQHF
.,TRBV5-1,12,TRBJ2-3,.,TGCGCCAGCAGCCGAAACACAGATACGCAGTATTTT,CASSRNTDTQYF
once,TRBV11-1,14,TRBJ1-1,.,TGTGCCAGCAGCTTCTCGGACCTGAACACTGAAGCTTTCTTT,CASSFSDLNTEAFF
few,TRBV2,16,TRBJ1-2,.,TGTGCCAGCAGTGGCGTTGGGACGCGGCAGCACCGCGGCTACACCTTC,CASSGVGTRQHRGYTF
.,TRBV5-1,17,TRBJ2-1,TRBD2,TGCGCCAGCAGCCCGGTCTTCGCGGCGGGGGGCTACAATGAGCAGTTCTTC,CASSPVFAAGGYNEQFF
.,TRBV2,15,TRBJ2-7,TRBD1,TGTGCCAGCAGTATTTACAGGGGCCCTTCCAACGAGCAGTACTTC,CASSIYRGPSNEQYF
.,TRBV9,13,TRBJ2-7,TRBD1,TGTGCCAGCAGTTACTCTTCAGGGGGCAAGCAGTACTTC,CASSYSSGGKQYF
.,TRBV7-9,13,TRBJ1-1,TRBD1,TGTGCCAGCAGCTCGAGACAGGGGTATGAAGCTTTCTTT,CASSSRQGYEAFF
.,TRBV4-1,15,TRBJ2-1,TRBD2,TGCGCCAGCAGCCAAGGGCGGGGGGGCTTAAATGAGCAGTTCTTC,CASSQGRGGLNEQFF
.,TRBV2,11,TRBJ2-7,.,TGTGCCAGCAGCGCCAACTACGAGCAGTACTTC,CASSANYEQYF
.,TRBV10-3,14,TRBJ2-7,TRBD2,TGTGCCATCAGGAGAGCGGGGGGTCCATCCGAGCAGTACTTC,CAIRRAGGPSEQYF
few,TRBV13,15,TRBJ1-1,.,TGTGCCAGCAGCAACCCGGGGCCTTCGAACACTGAAGCTTTCTTT,CASSNPGPSNTEAFF
.,TRBV19,19,TRBJ1-5,.,TGTGCCAGTAGTATAGCGGAAGGGTGGGGTTCATATAGCAATCAGCCCCAGCATTTT,CASSIAEGWGSYSNQPQHF
.,TRBV5-1,14,TRBJ2-3,TRBD1,TGCGCCAGCAGCTTACAGGGGAATGTAGATACGCAGTATTTT,CASSLQGNVDTQYF
.,TRBV11-2,15,TRBJ1-1,.,TGTGCCAGCAGCCCAATACCGGGACTGAACACTGAAGCTTTCTTT,CASSPIPGLNTEAFF
.,TRBV10-3,13,TRBJ1-1,TRBD1,TGTGCCATCAGTGAGACAGGGGGCGCTGAAGCTTTCTTT,CAISETGGAEAFF
.,TRBV10-3,13,TRBJ2-7,TRBD1,TGTGCCATCTCAGGGACAGGGAGCCACGAGCAGTACTTC,CAISGTGSHEQYF
.,TRBV4-2,12,TRBJ2-5,TRBD1,TGTGCCAGCAGCCGACAGGGGGGGACCCAGTACTTC,CASSRQGGTQYF
.,TRBV2,17,TRBJ1-2,TRBD1,TGTGCCAGCAGTGCGGGAAGGGACAGGCGAAATTCGGGTGGCTACACCTTC,CASSAGRDRRNSGGYTF
.,TRBV19,13,TRBJ1-2,TRBD1,TGTGCCAGTAGCATGCGACAGGGAGGAGGCTACACCTTC,CASSMRQGGGYTF
.,TRBV4-1,12,TRBJ1-6,.,TGCGCCAGCAGCCAACAAAATTCACCCCTCCACTTT,CASSQQNSPLHF
.,TRBV18,16,TRBJ1-2,TRBD1,TGTGCCAGCTCACCCGCGCCGGGACAGGGGGCTGGGGGCTACACCTTC,CASSPAPGQGAGGYTF
.,TRBV4-1,16,TRBJ1-4,.,TGCGCCAGCAGCCAAATCACGGGACAACGTAATGAAAAACTGTTTTTT,CASSQITGQRNEKLFF
.,TRBV28,12,TRBJ2-7,.,TGTGCCAGCAGTTTTTTAGCGCTCGAGCAGTACTTC,CASSFLALEQYF
once,TRBV2,14,TRBJ2-7,TRBD1,TGTGCCAGCGGTAGGACAGGGGGCCCCTACGAGCAGTACTTC,CASGRTGGPYEQYF
.,TRBV5-6,11,TRBJ2-5,.,TGTGCCAGCAGCTTATTGGAGACCCAGTACTTC,CASSLLETQYF
.,TRBV29-1,15,TRBJ2-3,TRBD2,TGCAGCGTAAGACTAGCGGGAGTCAGCACAGATACGCAGTATTTT,CSVRLAGVSTDTQYF
.,TRBV6-6,14,TRBJ1-4,.,TGTGCCAGCTGCGAGGGAGCAATTAATGAAAAACTGTTTTTT,CASCEGAINEKLFF
.,TRBV7-2,13,TRBJ1-1,.,TGTGCCAGCAGCTTACTTGGGGGGGTGTGGGCTTTCTTT,CASSLLGGVWAFF